This is a list of T cell receptor beta chains from one sample in a study of regulatory T cells in long-lasting Graves disease. TCRdb used MiXCR to reprocess the multiplex PCR reads, holding one entry per CDR3 protein. The table records hundreds of thousands of distinct CDR3 sequences, less than 15% of them present only once. These data also formed part of another study, on T cells in Graves' hyperthyroidism and ophthalmopathy.

The sequences come from peripheral blood mononuclear cells (PBMCs), collected at new diagnosis, from a patient treated with antithyroid drugs. Receptors originate from a man aged 25 to 40 with Graves disease. CDR3s include the opening cysteine and the closing phenylalanine or tryptophan. D genes are given only for firm matches. The listing skips clone size in some rows; elsewhere it reads once, few, many or a size class.

size: many; J: TRBJ1-2; D: -; V: TRBV7-2; DNA: TGTGCCAGCAGCTCCCTCCCTTCCGGGAGGGGAGTTCATGGCTACACCTTC; CDR3: CASSSLPSGRGVHGYTF
size: many; J: TRBJ2-1; D: TRBD2; V: TRBV5-1; DNA: TGCGCCAGCAGCTCCCTTAGCGGGAGGTTTTTGGACAATGAGCAGTTCTTC; CDR3: CASSSLSGRFLDNEQFF
size: -; J: TRBJ2-1; D: TRBD2; V: TRBV10-1; DNA: TGCGCCAGCAGTGGGCCCTTAACTAGCGGGAGACCCAATGAGCAGTTCTTC; CDR3: CASSGPLTSGRPNEQFF
size: -; J: TRBJ1-3; D: -; V: TRBV29-1; DNA: TGCAGCGTTGCGGGACACCAGAGCTCTGGAAACACCATATATTTT; CDR3: CSVAGHQSSGNTIYF
size: many; J: TRBJ2-7; D: TRBD1; V: TRBV12-3/TRBV12-4; DNA: TGTGCCAGCAGTGATCTCTTGTCGGGACAGGCCTACGAGCAGTACTTC; CDR3: CASSDLLSGQAYEQYF
size: -; J: TRBJ2-1; D: TRBD1; V: TRBV5-4; DNA: TGTGCCAGCAGCTTGGGACAGGGCTTATGGAGCTCCTACAATGAGCAGTTCTTC; CDR3: CASSLGQGLWSSYNEQFF
size: many; J: TRBJ1-4; D: -; V: TRBV12-3/TRBV12-4; DNA: TGTGCCAGCAGTTTTCGCGGGACACACGAAAAACTGTTTTTT; CDR3: CASSFRGTHEKLFF
size: -; J: TRBJ2-1; D: TRBD2; V: TRBV24-1; DNA: TGTGCCACCAGTGCGTGGACTAGCGGCCGCCACAATGAGCAGTTCTTC; CDR3: CATSAWTSGRHNEQFF
size: many; J: TRBJ2-7; D: TRBD2; V: TRBV25-1; DNA: TGTGCCAGCAGTGAGGTGGCTAGCGGGAGTCTATACGAGCAGTACTTC; CDR3: CASSEVASGSLYEQYF
size: many; J: TRBJ2-2; D: -; V: TRBV3-1; DNA: TGTGCCAGCAGCCAAGATGCGGGTTTGAAGGAGCTGTTTTTT; CDR3: CASSQDAGLKELFF
size: -; J: TRBJ1-5; D: -; V: TRBV30; DNA: TGTGCCTGGAGCTTAAAAGGGAGCAATCAGCCCCAGCATTTT; CDR3: CAWSLKGSNQPQHF
size: few; J: TRBJ2-1; D: -; V: TRBV7-9; DNA: TGTGCCAGCAGCTTTAGGGGGAGGAGCAACCCCATAGAGCAGTTCTTC; CDR3: CASSFRGRSNPIEQFF
size: few; J: TRBJ2-2; D: TRBD2; V: TRBV7-6; DNA: TGTGCCAGCAGCTCGGGGACTAGCGGGAGGCGGGGCACCGGGGAGCTGTTTTTT; CDR3: CASSSGTSGRRGTGELFF
size: many; J: TRBJ2-1; D: TRBD2; V: TRBV20-1; DNA: TGCAGTGCCGCTAACCTAGCGGAGAATGAGCAGTTCTTC; CDR3: CSAANLAENEQFF
size: -; J: TRBJ1-2; D: TRBD1; V: TRBV6-1; DNA: TGTGCCAGCACCCCATCGACAGGGGGGGCCTATGGCTACACCTTC; CDR3: CASTPSTGGAYGYTF
size: few; J: TRBJ1-6; D: -; V: TRBV27; DNA: TGTGCCAGCAGTCGCGGGGGGATCAATTCACCCCTCCACTTT; CDR3: CASSRGGINSPLHF
size: many; J: TRBJ2-7; D: -; V: TRBV20-1; DNA: TGCAGTGCTAGGCCCAAAGGGCGATTGCCCTACGAGCAGTACTTC; CDR3: CSARPKGRLPYEQYF
size: -; J: TRBJ2-7; D: -; V: TRBV30; DNA: TGTGCCTGGAGTGGGACAGTCAACTCCTACGAGCAGTACTTC; CDR3: CAWSGTVNSYEQYF
size: many; J: TRBJ2-3; D: -; V: TRBV12-3/TRBV12-4; DNA: TGTGCCAGCACCCTAAAGGGGAGACTACCAGATACGCAGTATTTT; CDR3: CASTLKGRLPDTQYF
size: many; J: TRBJ1-1; D: -; V: TRBV19; DNA: TGTGCCAGTAGTATAGTAAGGGCAGGGGTGAACACTGAAGCTTTCTTT; CDR3: CASSIVRAGVNTEAFF
size: few; J: TRBJ1-5; D: TRBD1; V: TRBV12-3/TRBV12-4; DNA: TGTGCCAGCAGTCTTATGGACAGGGCAAGGCAGCCCCAGCATTTT; CDR3: CASSLMDRARQPQHF
size: few; J: TRBJ1-6; D: TRBD1; V: TRBV27; DNA: TGTGCCAGCAGTGCCTCACAGGGGGCGCTTTCACCCCTCCACTTT; CDR3: CASSASQGALSPLHF
size: many; J: TRBJ1-2; D: -; V: TRBV27; DNA: TGTGCCAGCAGCCCGGCGGGCCCTTATGGCTACACCTTC; CDR3: CASSPAGPYGYTF
size: many; J: TRBJ2-1; D: TRBD2; V: TRBV10-3; DNA: TGTGAATTGGGGGGACTAGGAGGTAATGAGCAGTTCTTC; CDR3: CELGGLGGNEQFF
size: few; J: TRBJ2-3; D: TRBD2; V: TRBV19; DNA: TGCGCCAGCAGCCGGGGACTAGCGGGCAGCACAGATACGCAGTATTTT; CDR3: CASSRGLAGSTDTQYF
size: few; J: TRBJ1-6; D: -; V: TRBV18; DNA: TGTGCCAGCTCTCCTTCGCGACAGGCGGATAATTCACCCCTCCACTTT; CDR3: CASSPSRQADNSPLHF
size: many; J: TRBJ1-2; D: -; V: TRBV20-1; DNA: TGCAGTGCTAGTCTACAGTCAATTAACTATGGCTACACCTTC; CDR3: CSASLQSINYGYTF
size: few; J: TRBJ2-7; D: -; V: TRBV29-1; DNA: TGCAGCGCAAGATCCGACTCATACGAGCAGTACTTC; CDR3: CSARSDSYEQYF
size: -; J: TRBJ2-7; D: TRBD1; V: TRBV20-1; DNA: TGCAGTGCTGGCGGGACAGGGAGAGGCTACGAGCAGTACTTC; CDR3: CSAGGTGRGYEQYF
size: many; J: TRBJ1-5; D: -; V: TRBV20-1; DNA: TGCAGTGCTAGTGATCGGTCAAATCAGCCCCAGCATTTT; CDR3: CSASDRSNQPQHF